These 31 T cell receptor beta chains were sequenced from one sample in a study of T cells expressing NK-cell markers. TCRdb re-analyzed the 5' RACE reads; it lists each CDR3 protein once, without DNA. The sample has some 600,000 distinct CDR3 sequences; the top ten hold approximately 3.6%. The material sequenced was blood T cells: a sorted CD56 or NKG2C T cell subset, CD4+ or CD8+ T cells, or bulk PBMC T cells (not recorded which). The receptors shown here come from a man aged 18 to 29 in good health.

This chain joins TRBV7-2 and TRBJ2-2; TCRdb selects TRBD1, and the lack of DNA leaves this call unchecked. The CDR3 extends over 16 amino acids. The V gene's germline CDR1 is SGHTA and CDR2 FQGNSA. CDR3 residues: CASINAGSGRTGELFF.

The rearrangement joins TRBV7-8 to TRBJ2-1; as DNA is missing, the TRBD2 call by TCRdb cannot be tested. The CDR3 spans 18 residues. The germline CDR1 and CDR2 sequences are SGHVS and FQNEAQ. The CDR3 sequence is CASSYSYGTSGQTGEQFF.

The V gene is TRBV24-1, the J gene TRBJ2-5; the TCRdb D gene call, TRBD1, has no DNA to confirm it. The CDR3 spans 14 residues. Germline assignment: CDR1 KGHDR and CDR2 SFDVKD. The CDR3 region is CATRGGAGWETQYF.

The V and J genes are TRBV27 and TRBJ2-2; no DNA is available, so the TRBD2 call from TCRdb remains unchecked. CDR1 and CDR2 from the germline V gene are MNHEY and SMNVEV (reference sequence). The CDR3 consists of 14 residues. The CDR3 reads CASRAGGPTGELFF.

The chain recombines TRBV18 with TRBJ1-1. The CDR3 length is 13 residues. The germline gives CDR1 KGHSH, CDR2 LQKENI. The CDR3 reads CASSIDRATEAFF. Full variable domain (missing parts from reference TRBV18 and TRBJ1-1): NAGVMQNPRHLVRRRGQEARLRCSPMKGHSHVYWYRQLPEEGLKFMVYLQKENIIDESGMPKERFSAEFPKEGPSILRIQQVVRGDSAAYFCASSIDRATEAFFGQGTRLTVV.

V and J are TRBV19 and TRBJ1-5; the D call of TRBD1 rests on TCRdb alone, since no DNA is present to check it. This CDR3 has 16 residues. Germline V gene sequence: CDR1 LNHDA, CDR2 SQIVND (reference sequence). CDR3 sequence: CASSTRSDRAEQPQHF.

The rearrangement links TRBV28 to TRBJ2-7; TCRdb lists TRBD2, though no DNA is available to test this call. CDR1 MDHEN and CDR2 SYDVKM come from the germline V gene. This CDR3 spans 16 amino acids. CDR3 amino acids: CASSLFSSGASYEQYF.

CDR3 protein: CASSPPWFSGGSYEQYF. V usage is TRBV7-8 and J usage is TRBJ2-7; as DNA is missing, the TRBD2 call by TCRdb cannot be tested. Germline CDR1 is SGHVS and CDR2 is FQNEAQ. The CDR3 contains 17 residues.

The CDR3: CASSLGERVNEQFF. The V and J genes are TRBV5-1 and TRBJ2-1; TCRdb indicates TRBD2, and absent DNA this call remains unverified. Germline V CDR1 and CDR2: SGHRS, YFSETQ. The CDR3 has 14 amino acids.

This CDR3 is CASRVQGALNYGYTF. The V call is TRBV2, the J call TRBJ1-2; TCRdb's assignment of TRBD1 cannot be checked, as there is no DNA. The CDR3 has 15 amino acids. Per germline, CDR1 SNHLY and CDR2 FYNNEI.

The chain uses TRBV11-2 and TRBJ2-2; the TCRdb D gene call, TRBD2, has no DNA to confirm it. Germline V gene sequence: CDR1 SGHAT, CDR2 FQNNGV. The CDR3 length is 18 residues. Here the CDR3 reads CASSLVAGGYANTGELFF.

The V call is TRBV7-2, the J call TRBJ1-1; TCRdb reports TRBD1, a call that lacks DNA to check it against. This CDR3 contains 17 residues. Germline V lookup: CDR1 SGHTA, CDR2 FQGNSA. CDR3 region: CASSLAPGVGMNTEAFF.

This chain links TRBV20-1 with TRBJ2-5; TCRdb lists TRBD2, though no DNA is available to test this call. The CDR3 extends over 13 amino acids. Germline assignment: CDR1 DFQATT and CDR2 SNEGSKA (reference sequence). The CDR3 sequence is CSAGGLVGETQYF.

The chain employs TRBV5-1 and TRBJ1-1; the D gene TCRdb calls, TRBD1, cannot be checked with no DNA. The CDR3 is 13 residues long. The germline V gene encodes CDR1 SGHRS and CDR2 YFSETQ. CDR3: CASSLEGNREAFF. The variable domain in full, with the rest retrieved from reference TRBV5-1 and TRBJ1-1, is KAGVTQTPRYLIKTRGQQVTLSCSPISGHRSVSWYQQTPGQGLQFLFEYFSETQRNKGNFPGRFSGRQFSNSRSEMNVSTLELGDSALYLCASSLEGNREAFFGQGTRLTVV.

The chain combines TRBV7-2 with TRBJ2-7. The CDR3 loop spans 12 amino acids. Germline V gives CDR1 SGHTA, CDR2 FQGNSA. CDR3 sequence reads: CASSLGWGEQYF.

The V and J genes are TRBV6-1 and TRBJ2-7; TCRdb's D call, TRBD1, is unchecked because there is no DNA. The CDR3 loop spans 14 amino acids. From germline, CDR1 is MNHNS and CDR2 SASEGT. CDR3 region: CASRGDRTLYEQYF.

The V gene is TRBV7-9, the J gene TRBJ1-5; the TCRdb D gene call, TRBD1, has no DNA to confirm it. The CDR3 loop spans 15 amino acids. The germline CDR1 and CDR2 sequences are SEHNR and FQNEAQ (reference sequence). CDR3 in amino acids: CASSLAAGTGQPQHF.

The V call is TRBV7-9, the J call TRBJ2-1; with no DNA, the TCRdb D assignment of TRBD2 cannot be verified. CDR1 is SEHNR, CDR2 FQNEAQ, per germline (reference sequence). This CDR3 contains 16 residues. CDR3 protein: CASSLDSESTHNEQFF.

The chain carries TRBV11-2 and TRBJ2-1. The CDR3 spans 12 residues. Germline CDR1 reads SGHAT; CDR2 reads FQNNGV. The chain's CDR3 is CASSEVDGEQFF.

The J gene is TRBJ2-7, the V gene TRBV7-2; TCRdb proposes TRBD1, but this gene call is untestable without DNA. CDR3 length equals 16 residues. The germline CDR1 and CDR2 sequences are SGHTA and FQGNSA. CDR3 region: CASSLIGAEGSYEQYF.

The V call is TRBV12-3 or TRBV12-4, the J call TRBJ2-4; the TCRdb call, TRBD1, lacks DNA for checking. This CDR3 contains 13 residues. The CDR3: CATQDSAKNIQYF.

This chain links TRBV3-1 with TRBJ2-3. Germline CDR1 reads LGHDT; CDR2 reads YNNKEL (reference sequence). The CDR3 is 13 residues long. CDR3 sequence: CASSQYTADTQYF.

The genes are TRBV24-1 and TRBJ2-1; the TRBD1 assignment by TCRdb is unverifiable without DNA. Germline assignment: CDR1 KGHDR and CDR2 SFDVKD. The CDR3 extends over 13 amino acids. CDR3 protein: CATTPSPSGEQFF.

This chain connects TRBV11-2 to TRBJ2-4; TCRdb selects TRBD2, and the lack of DNA leaves this call unchecked. The germline V gene has CDR1 SGHAT and CDR2 FQNNGV. CDR3 length: 14 residues. This chain's CDR3 is CASSLEGGPAIQYF.

The J gene is TRBJ2-4, the V gene TRBV5-6; TCRdb reports TRBD1, a call that lacks DNA to check it against. The CDR3 has 16 amino acids. Looked up from germline, CDR1 is SGHDT and CDR2 is YYEEEE. The CDR3 region is CASSLGGPGRKNIQYF.

The V call is TRBV12-3 or TRBV12-4, the J call TRBJ1-1; checking the TCRdb D call of TRBD1 is not possible without DNA. The CDR3 covers 14 residues. The CDR3 is CASSGRVYGTEAFF.

The chain joins TRBV18 to TRBJ2-3; TCRdb gives TRBD2 as the D gene, but with no DNA this cannot be confirmed. CDR1 KGHSH and CDR2 LQKENI come from the germline V gene. CDR3 length: 16 residues. The CDR3 reads CASSPRTSGGTDTQYF.

The rearrangement uses TRBV20-1 and TRBJ2-2; TCRdb selects TRBD1, and the lack of DNA leaves this call unchecked. This CDR3 spans 15 amino acids. Germline lookup yields CDR1 DFQATT and CDR2 SNEGSKA (reference sequence). This CDR3 is CSATGTGDSTGELFF.

This chain joins TRBV28 and TRBJ1-4; without DNA, the TCRdb call of TRBD1 cannot be checked. The CDR3 totals 15 residues. Germline V gene data show CDR1 as MDHEN and CDR2 as SYDVKM. The CDR3 sequence is CASSPPPRGHEKLFF.

This sequence joins TRBV6-5 and TRBJ2-1; TCRdb's D call, TRBD1, is unchecked because there is no DNA. The CDR3 has 17 amino acids. Germline CDR1 is MNHEY and CDR2 is SVGAGI. CDR3 protein: CASSYSTTGGLNNEQFF.

This chain links TRBV5-1 with TRBJ2-1; TCRdb outputs TRBD1, but without DNA this stays unchecked. The CDR3 consists of 15 residues. Per the germline V gene, CDR1 is SGHRS and CDR2 is YFSETQ. This chain's CDR3 is CASSPTGATGNEQFF.